This T cell receptor beta chain was identified during a study of read filtering for tumor transcriptome and immune sequencing. This clonotype was recorded at least ten times. Its antigen is still unknown. The study's findings and limits: The CD138-negative fraction was mixed bone marrow immune cells, not pure T cells.

The library was built from around 0.4 ug RNA with molecular barcoded adaptors for alpha/delta and beta/gamma chains. Via MiXCR, TCRdb re-called the reads, giving one row per CDR3 protein. Among about 130,000 distinct CDR3 sequences listed, about an eighth were seen once. Germline V gives CDR1 SGHKS, CDR2 YYEKEE (reference sequence). This CDR3 is 11 amino acids long. With 6 bases removed from V and 2 bases from J, the gap between germline ends came to 5 bases. The clonotype comes from a donor at least 40 years old with multiple myeloma. V is TRBV5-5 and J is TRBJ1-2; D uncertain. Sample: a population of CD138-negative cells sorted from bone marrow. The CDR3 nucleotides are TGTGCCAGCACCCAGAACTATGGCTACACCTTC. The encoded protein is CASTQNYGYTF.